Below, 14 T cell receptor beta chains from the same sample are listed, as sequenced in a study of T cell responses to AZD1222 COVID-19 vaccine. The assay was immunoSEQ multiplex PCR, and TCRdb's table has in-frame clones only and misses some. The table shows fewer than 120,000 clones, with around 85% occurring only once. Sequencing was performed on peripheral blood, taken on day 0 of AZD1222 vaccination. These receptors all stem from an adult in good health.

The chain recombines TRBV5-6 with TRBJ1-1; D is undetermined. V lost 2 bases to trimming and J lost 0 bases, with 8 bases between them. The germline V gene has CDR1 SGHDT and CDR2 YYEEEE. This CDR3 region has 14 residues. In DNA, the CDR3 is TGTGCCAGCAGCTTTGGTAGAATGAACACTGAAGCTTTCTTT. The encoded protein is CASSFGRMNTEAFF.

The rearrangement uses TRBV9 and TRBJ2-2; weak D call: TRBD2 (5 bases). This CDR3 has 17 residues. The V end lost 4 bases, the J end lost 2 bases, and 18 bases lay between the germline ends. Germline V gene lookup returns CDR1 SGDLS and CDR2 YYNGEE. As DNA, the CDR3 is TGTGCCAGCAGCCCTCGAGTTTTAGCGACCAACACCGGGGAGCTGTTTTTT. This gives the protein CASSPRVLATNTGELFF.

The CDR3 DNA is TGTGCCAGCAGCCAGGGACTTGAACCAGGAAACACCATATATTTT. Amino acids: CASSQGLEPGNTIYF. This sequence joins TRBV3-1 (or the pseudogene TRBV3-2) and TRBJ1-3; D is perhaps TRBD1 (5 bases). The CDR3 spans 15 residues. Germline V lookup: CDR1 LGHDT, CDR2 YNNKEL (reference sequence). Deletions cut 3 bases from V and 4 bases from J, with 13 bases between.

This sequence joins TRBV19 and TRBJ1-3, with unresolved D. This CDR3 spans 13 amino acids. The germline gives CDR1 LNHDA, CDR2 SQIVND (reference sequence). The V and J ends lost 7 bases and 0 bases respectively, with 7 bases between them. CDR3 sequence reads: CASKWSSGNTIYF. The CDR3 DNA follows: TGTGCCAGTAAATGGAGCTCTGGAAACACCATATATTTT. The full variable domain, its missing parts supplied by reference TRBV19 and TRBJ1-3, is DGGITQSPKYLFRKEGQNVTLSCEQNLNHDAMYWYRQDPGQGLRLIYYSQIVNDFQKGDIAEGYSVSREKKESFPLTVTSAQKNPTAFYLCASKWSSGNTIYFGEGSWLTVV.

The chain uses TRBV19 and TRBJ1-1; no clear D gene. This CDR3 is 14 amino acids long. Between the trimmed V and J ends, which lost 5 bases and 0 bases, there was a span of 10 bases. Germline CDR1 and CDR2: LNHDA and SQIVND (reference sequence). CDR3 amino acids: CASSAETVNTEAFF. The CDR3 DNA reads TGTGCCAGTAGTGCAGAAACAGTGAACACTGAAGCTTTCTTT.

The chain links TRBV11-2 to TRBJ2-7, with 8 bases that match TRBD1. The junction had 12 bases not matched to a gene; V was cut back by 5 bases and J by 6 bases. Per germline, CDR1 SGHAT and CDR2 FQNNGV. This CDR3 has 15 amino acids. CDR3 coding DNA: TGTGCCAGCAGCCGACGGGACAGGAGAGATGGCGAGCAGTACTTC. Protein: CASSRRDRRDGEQYF.

This chain connects TRBV9 to TRBJ2-3; no definite D call. The germline CDR1 and CDR2 sequences are SGDLS and YYNGEE. Between the trimmed V and J ends, which lost 4 bases and 5 bases, there was a span of 11 bases. This CDR3 has 13 amino acids. CDR3 residues: CASSPPGVDTQYF. In nucleotides, the CDR3 is TGTGCCAGCAGCCCGCCTGGAGTAGATACGCAGTATTTT.

The chain links TRBV6-5 to TRBJ1-3; D ambiguous. This CDR3 contains 13 residues. Per the germline V gene, CDR1 is MNHEY and CDR2 is SVGAGI. V was pared by 6 bases and J by 4 bases, with 10 bases between. The CDR3 spells CASRQDAGNTIYF. CDR3 DNA: TGTGCCAGCAGGCAGGACGCGGGAAACACCATATATTTT.

This sequence joins TRBV6-5 and TRBJ1-1; perhaps TRBD1 as D (6 bases). This CDR3 spans 14 amino acids. Per germline, CDR1 MNHEY and CDR2 SVGAGI. Trimming took off 2 bases at V and 6 bases at J, with 13 bases between the two ends. The CDR3 loop reads CASSYAARGAEAFF. The CDR3 nucleotides are TGTGCCAGCAGTTACGCTGCCAGGGGAGCTGAAGCTTTCTTT.

V usage is TRBV19 and J usage is TRBJ2-5; tentatively, D is TRBD2 (6 bases). This CDR3 is 13 amino acids long. V was shortened by 7 bases and J by 1 base, with 10 bases between the two germline ends. Germline assignment: CDR1 LNHDA and CDR2 SQIVND (reference sequence). The CDR3 DNA follows: TGTGCCAGTATGAGTAGCGGCCAAGAGACCCAGTACTTC. Translated, it gives CASMSSGQETQYF.

Details on this clone: The sample carries other DNA sequences with the same CDR3. V usage is TRBV7-2 and J usage is TRBJ2-7; 10 nucleotides match TRBD2. In germline, CDR1 is SGHTA, CDR2 FQGNSA. This CDR3 region has 15 residues. The junction had 3 bases not matched to a gene; V was cut back by 1 base and J by 3 bases. The chain's CDR3 is CASSLGPSGSYEQYF. In DNA form, the CDR3 reads TGTGCCAGCAGCTTAGGGCCTAGCGGGAGCTACGAGCAGTACTTC. The full variable domain, completed using reference TRBV7-2 and TRBJ2-7, is GAGVSQSPSNKVTEKGKDVELRCDPISGHTALYWYRQSLGQGLEFLIYFQGNSAPDKSGLPSDRFSAERTGGSVSTLTIQRTQQEDSAVYLCASSLGPSGSYEQYFGPGTRLTVT.

The chain couples TRBV18 to TRBJ1-1; possible D gene TRBD1, 5 bases. Germline V gene sequence: CDR1 KGHSH, CDR2 LQKENI. V was pared by 6 bases and J by 6 bases, with 14 bases between. This CDR3 spans 13 amino acids. In DNA form, the CDR3 reads TGTGCCAGCTCTCTCCTAGACAGCTCTGAAGCTTTCTTT. Translating gives CASSLLDSSEAFF.

The CDR3 nucleotides read TGTGCCACCAGCCAGAACAATGAGCAGTTCTTC. Translation gives CATSQNNEQFF. This rearrangement joins TRBV24-1 to TRBJ2-1; D not resolved. The CDR3 spans 11 residues. Germline loops: CDR1 KGHDR, CDR2 SFDVKD. Trimming took 7 bases from V and 5 from J, leaving 5 bases between them.

This clone was counted once. This sequence joins TRBV19 and TRBJ1-3, with 7 positions matching TRBD1. The CDR3 runs 15 residues. Germline V gene data show CDR1 as LNHDA and CDR2 as SQIVND (reference sequence). The trim removed 6 bases at V and 0 bases at J, leaving 5 bases unmatched. The CDR3 sequence is CASSTWDSSGNTIYF. The CDR3 coding sequence is TGTGCCAGTAGCACATGGGACAGCTCTGGAAACACCATATATTTT.